The 19 T cell receptor beta chains reported below all come from one sample, sequenced in a study of shared clonotypes between healthy human individuals. Sequencing used immunoSEQ multiplex PCR; TCRdb keeps in-frame clones, though not all of them. The sample carries about 2 million clones, roughly 94% recorded once. Sample: naive CD4+ T cells sorted from blood. Subset here: CD45RA+ positively selected. Every receptor here comes from a man aged 18 to 29 in good health.

The chain is built from TRBV9 and TRBJ2-1; 8 bases are a match to TRBD2. The CDR3 runs to 15 residues. Germline V gives CDR1 SGDLS, CDR2 YYNGEE. V lost 1 base, J lost 4 bases, and 4 bases stayed unmatched. In nucleotides, the CDR3 is TGTGCCAGCAGCGTATCCCCGGGGGGGTACAATGAGCAGTTCTTC. Its protein product is CASSVSPGGYNEQFF.

The chain carries TRBV9 and TRBJ2-1; maybe TRBD2 (6 bases). CDR1 is SGDLS, CDR2 YYNGEE, per germline. The V end lost 3 bases, the J end lost 0 bases, and 13 bases lay between the germline ends. The CDR3 contains 16 residues. DNA of the CDR3: TGTGCCAGCAGCGGTGAGCGGGTCGACTCCTACAATGAGCAGTTCTTC. This codes for CASSGERVDSYNEQFF.

This chain joins TRBV27 and TRBJ2-4, with D unresolved. V was cut by 3 bases and J by 2 bases, with 8 bases left in between. The CDR3 consists of 14 residues. Germline CDR1 and CDR2: MNHEY and SMNVEV (reference sequence). CDR3 residues: CASSLSESKNIQYF. In nucleotides, the CDR3 is TGTGCCAGCAGTTTGTCCGAGTCCAAAAACATTCAGTACTTC.

The CDR3 loop is CASSTRDVFGGLEQYF. CDR3 sequence (DNA): TGTGCCAGCAGCACGCGGGACGTCTTTGGGGGACTCGAGCAGTACTTC. The V and J genes are TRBV7-9 and TRBJ2-7; tentatively, D is TRBD2 (6 bases). The CDR3 covers 16 residues. The germline gives CDR1 SEHNR, CDR2 FQNEAQ (reference sequence). V shed 5 bases and J shed 6 bases, with 23 bases lying between them. The whole variable domain, filled in from reference TRBV7-9 and TRBJ2-7, reads DTGVSQNPRHKITKRGQNVTFRCDPISEHNRLYWYRQTLGQGPEFLTYFQNEAQLEKSRLLSDRFSAERPKGSFSTLEIQRTEQGDSAMYLCASSTRDVFGGLEQYFGPGTRLTVT.

The chain employs TRBV18 and TRBJ1-5, with TRBD1 as a possible D gene (6 bases). Trimming removed 5 bases at V and 6 bases at J, with 20 bases between. This CDR3 has 16 amino acids. Per germline, CDR1 KGHSH and CDR2 LQKENI. The CDR3 DNA sequence: TGTGCCAGCTCATCCGGTCCCCCCGGGGGCGGTCAGCCCCAGCATTTT. Its translation: CASSSGPPGGGQPQHF.

V gene TRBV7-9 combines with J gene TRBJ1-1, with a tentative D call TRBD1 (6 bases). The germline V gene encodes CDR1 SEHNR and CDR2 FQNEAQ (reference sequence). The V and J ends lost 4 bases and 5 bases respectively, with 11 bases between them. There are 13 residues in the CDR3. The CDR3 is CASSWGRLTEAFF. The CDR3 DNA sequence: TGTGCCAGCAGCTGGGGGCGGCTAACTGAAGCTTTCTTT.

The chain recombines TRBV6-6 with TRBJ2-2; 9 bases align to TRBD1. The CDR3 spans 16 residues. Germline V CDR1 and CDR2: MNHNY, SVGAGI (reference sequence). V was pared by 6 bases and J by 2 bases, with 7 bases of the junction left unmatched. CDR3 amino acids: CASSYGQGSNTGELFF. As DNA, the CDR3 is TGTGCCAGCAGCTATGGACAGGGGTCAAACACCGGGGAGCTGTTTTTT.

This clone was recorded only once. This chain's CDR3 is CASSLVLSYEQYF. The CDR3 bases are TGTGCCAGCAGCTTAGTTCTATCCTACGAGCAGTACTTC. This chain connects TRBV7-2 to TRBJ2-7; no clear D gene. The CDR3 is 13 residues long. Trimming cost V 1 base and J 1 base, with 5 bases left between them. Per germline, CDR1 SGHTA and CDR2 FQGNSA. Looking up the rest from reference TRBV7-2 and TRBJ2-7 gives the full variable domain: GAGVSQSPSNKVTEKGKDVELRCDPISGHTALYWYRQSLGQGLEFLIYFQGNSAPDKSGLPSDRFSAERTGGSVSTLTIQRTQQEDSAVYLCASSLVLSYEQYFGPGTRLTVT.

This clone was counted between two and nine times. The same CDR3 also results from other DNA sequences found in this sample. The chain has TRBV18 and TRBJ2-7; D perhaps matches TRBD1 (5 bases). Trimming removed 3 bases at V and 0 bases at J, with 6 bases between. Germline assignment: CDR1 KGHSH and CDR2 LQKENI. This CDR3 is 13 amino acids long. The CDR3 DNA follows: TGTGCCAGCTCACCCGACAGCTCCTACGAGCAGTACTTC. This translates into CASSPDSSYEQYF.

Of note for this clone: This sample includes further DNA sequences coding for the same CDR3. The V call is TRBV29-1, the J call TRBJ2-5; D is possibly TRBD1 (5 bases). V lost 5 bases to trimming and J lost 1 base, with 11 bases between them. The CDR3 runs 13 residues. Per germline, CDR1 SQVTM and CDR2 ANQGSEA. This CDR3 reads CSVRGRFQETQYF. The CDR3 DNA is TGCAGCGTTAGGGGCAGATTCCAAGAGACCCAGTACTTC.

The chain combines TRBV6-5 with TRBJ2-2; 10 nucleotides line up with TRBD1. V gave up 10 bases and J gave up 2 bases; unmatched junction bases: 4. Germline V gives CDR1 MNHEY, CDR2 SVGAGI. The CDR3 length is 14 residues. The chain's CDR3 is CATGTGVNTGELFF. Written as DNA, the CDR3 is TGTGCCACCGGGACAGGGGTCAACACCGGGGAGCTGTTTTTT.

The V call is TRBV9, the J call TRBJ2-2; TRBD1 is a possible D gene (5 bases). The CDR3 runs 17 residues. Trimming removed 5 bases from V and 0 bases from J, with 17 bases in between. The germline V gene encodes CDR1 SGDLS and CDR2 YYNGEE. For the CDR3, the DNA is TGTGCCAGCAGTCAAGCAGGGAAAGGGCCGAACACCGGGGAGCTGTTTTTT. It codes for CASSQAGKGPNTGELFF. Drawing the rest from reference TRBV9 and TRBJ2-2, the complete variable domain is DSGVTQTPKHLITATGQRVTLRCSPRSGDLSVYWYQQSLDQGLQFLIQYYNGEERAKGNILERFSAQQFPDLHSELNLSSLELGDSALYFCASSQAGKGPNTGELFFGEGSRLTVL.

The V call is TRBV21-1, the J call TRBJ2-3; TRBD2 is taken as the D call from the table, unchecked against the DNA. TRBV21-1 is a pseudogene locus. CDR3 size: 13 residues. The chain's CDR3 is CASGGERTDTQYF. In DNA, the CDR3 is TGTGCCAGCGGCGGGGAACGCACAGATACGCAGTATTTT.

The V gene is TRBV6-4, the J gene TRBJ2-2, with TRBD2 matching over 9 bases. CDR3 length: 17 amino acids. The germline CDR1 and CDR2 sequences are MRHNA and SNTAGT. Trimming at V came to 3 bases and at J to 5 bases, leaving 10 bases not matched to a gene. The CDR3 sequence: CASSETSGLIMTGELFF. CDR3 bases: TGTGCCAGCAGTGAGACTAGCGGCTTAATAATGACCGGGGAGCTGTTTTTT.

The J gene is TRBJ2-2, the V gene TRBV5-4; no definite D call. CDR1 is SGHNT and CDR2 is YYREEE in the germline V gene (reference sequence). Trimming removed 2 bases from V and 1 base from J, with 9 bases in between. This CDR3 has 15 residues. CDR3 sequence: CASSFGLVNTGELFF. The DNA of the CDR3 is TGTGCCAGCAGCTTTGGGCTAGTGAACACCGGGGAGCTGTTTTTT. Based on the CDR3 plus reference TRBV5-4 and TRBJ2-2, the full variable domain is ETGVTQSPTHLIKTRGQQVTLRCSSQSGHNTVSWYQQALGQGPQFIFQYYREEENGRGNFPPRFSGLQFPNYSSELNVNALELDDSALYLCASSFGLVNTGELFFGEGSRLTVL.

The chain is built from TRBV11-3 and TRBJ1-1, with 7 positions matching TRBD1. The CDR3 covers 13 residues. CDR1 SGHNT and CDR2 YENEEA come from the germline V gene. Trimming cost V 2 bases and J 8 bases; bases outside gene matches: 5. This chain's CDR3 is CASSLITGAEAFF. The CDR3 DNA reads as TGTGCCAGCAGCTTAATCACAGGGGCAGAAGCTTTCTTT.

The chain links TRBV4-1 to TRBJ2-4; D call uncertain. CDR3 length equals 13 residues. The germline V and J ends were trimmed by 6 bases and 7 bases, with 13 bases remaining between them. CDR1 is MGHRA and CDR2 is YSYEKL in the germline V gene. CDR3 sequence reads: CASSHPVGNIQYF. The CDR3 DNA reads TGCGCCAGCAGTCACCCGGTGGGGAACATTCAGTACTTC.

The chain employs TRBV14 and TRBJ2-7; 10 bases align to TRBD2. The V segment lost 1 base and the J segment 4 bases; nucleotides outside the gene matches: 7. Per germline, CDR1 SGHDN and CDR2 FVKESK. This CDR3 is built from 16 residues. The CDR3 DNA sequence: TGTGCCAGCAGCCAAGGGCTAGCGGGAGCGGGGTACGAGCAGTACTTC. Its protein product is CASSQGLAGAGYEQYF.

The rearrangement joins TRBV6-1 to TRBJ2-7; TRBD1 matches at 10 bases. Germline CDR1 MNHNS, CDR2 SASEGT. CDR3 size: 15 residues. V was pared by 2 bases and J by 5 bases, with 6 bases of the junction left unmatched. This CDR3 reads CASSESGTGADEQYF. The CDR3 coding sequence is TGTGCCAGCAGTGAATCGGGGACAGGGGCAGACGAGCAGTACTTC.